The rows below give T cell receptor beta chains drawn from one sample of a study of T cell responses to AZD1222 COVID-19 vaccine. Clones were sequenced by immunoSEQ multiplex PCR, and TCRdb holds only the in-frame ones, with some missing. The data show 150,000 to 200,000 clones, around nine tenths seen once. Sequencing used peripheral blood, obtained on day 0 of AZD1222 vaccination. Receptor source: an adult in good health. Each CDR3 is given with its conserved first and last residue. The D gene is left open where the match is weak. Some rows mark clone size as missing; the rest say once, few, many or name a class of expanded clone.

V gene	D gene	clone size	J gene	CDR3 protein	CDR3 DNA
TRBV19	-	-	TRBJ2-2	CASSIAARGTGELFF	TGTGCCAGTAGTATAGCCGCTCGGGGCACCGGGGAGCTGTTTTTT
TRBV6-5	-	-	TRBJ2-3	CASTPTGTPLDTQYF	TGTGCCAGCACCCCGACCGGGACTCCTCTAGATACGCAGTATTTT
TRBV4-3	-	once	TRBJ1-4	CASSLQRGRSEKLFF	TGCGCCAGCAGCCTCCAAAGGGGGAGGAGTGAAAAACTGTTTTTT
TRBV13	TRBD1	few	TRBJ2-2	CASSFGTGSPGELFF	TGTGCCAGCAGCTTTGGGACAGGCTCCCCCGGGGAGCTGTTTTTT
TRBV9	-	-	TRBJ2-5	CASSVEPVIQETQYF	TGTGCCAGCAGCGTAGAGCCGGTGATCCAAGAGACCCAGTACTTC
TRBV3-1/TRBV3-2	TRBD1	-	TRBJ1-2	CASSQVGQNYGYTF	TGTGCCAGCAGCCAAGTGGGACAGAACTATGGCTACACCTTC
TRBV4-3	-	-	TRBJ1-2	CASSQVQGMGGYGYTF	TGCGCCAGCAGCCAAGTTCAAGGGATGGGGGGTTATGGCTACACCTTC
TRBV3-1/TRBV3-2	-	-	TRBJ1-3	CASSQESTNGNTIYF	TGTGCCAGCAGCCAAGAATCGACCAACGGAAACACCATATATTTT
TRBV7-2	TRBD2	once	TRBJ2-7	CASSAPGGRSSYEQYF	TGTGCCAGCAGCGCACCGGGGGGGCGGTCCTCCTACGAGCAGTACTTC
TRBV7-5	-	-	TRBJ2-7	CARSEGLAGDYEQYF	TGTGCCAGAAGCGAGGGACTAGCGGGAGACTACGAGCAGTACTTC
TRBV7-7	TRBD2	-	TRBJ2-2	CASSIRLAGLNTGELFF	TGTGCCAGCAGCATACGACTAGCGGGCTTGAACACCGGGGAGCTGTTTTTT
TRBV6-5	-	-	TRBJ2-3	CASSYFAQPTDTQYF	TGTGCCAGCAGTTACTTTGCCCAGCCCACAGATACGCAGTATTTT
TRBV5-4	-	-	TRBJ2-1	CASSKGGQYNEQFF	TGTGCCAGCAGTAAGGGGGGGCAATACAATGAGCAGTTCTTC
TRBV27	-	-	TRBJ1-2	CASSLYPGDGYTF	TGTGCCAGCAGTTTATACCCAGGGGACGGCTACACCTTC
TRBV6-5	-	-	TRBJ1-4	CASSYGAANEKLFF	TGTGCCAGCAGTTACGGGGCGGCTAATGAAAAACTGTTTTTT
TRBV9	TRBD1	-	TRBJ2-7	CASSSGQAAYEQYF	TGTGCCAGCAGCTCTGGACAGGCTGCCTACGAGCAGTACTTC
TRBV4-3	TRBD1	-	TRBJ2-2	CASSPSQGASGELFF	TGCGCCAGCAGCCCCTCACAGGGGGCTTCCGGGGAGCTGTTTTTT
TRBV6-5	TRBD1	-	TRBJ2-2	CASSMTGVNTGELFF	TGTGCCAGCAGTATGACAGGGGTTAACACCGGGGAGCTGTTTTTT
TRBV6-5	-	-	TRBJ1-1	CASSYQHPGAEAFF	TGTGCCAGCAGTTATCAACACCCCGGAGCTGAAGCTTTCTTT
TRBV5-4	-	once	TRBJ2-1	CASSATPRGGDNEQFF	TGTGCCAGCAGCGCGACCCCAAGGGGGGGTGACAATGAGCAGTTCTTC
TRBV2	TRBD2	-	TRBJ2-2	CASRRDYTNTGELFF	TGTGCCAGCAGGAGGGACTATACGAACACCGGGGAGCTGTTTTTT
TRBV30	TRBD1	-	TRBJ1-1	CAWSDRGNTEAFF	TGTGCCTGGAGCGACAGGGGGAACACTGAAGCTTTCTTT
TRBV7-6	TRBD2	-	TRBJ2-2	CASSLASGYTGELFF	TGTGCCAGCAGCTTAGCTAGCGGGTACACCGGGGAGCTGTTTTTT
TRBV12-5	-	-	TRBJ1-1	CASGLVVGATEAFF	TGTGCTAGTGGTTTGGTTGTTGGGGCCACTGAAGCTTTCTTT
TRBV5-4	-	-	TRBJ1-2	CASSIRGDYGYTF	TGTGCCAGCAGCATTCGGGGGGACTATGGCTACACCTTC
TRBV19	-	-	TRBJ2-1	CASSLRGTRGQFF	TGTGCCAGTAGTCTCCGGGGGACCCGGGGGCAGTTCTTC
TRBV6-6	-	once	TRBJ2-3	CASSKDLSLITDTQYF	TGTGCCAGCAGTAAAGACTTATCCCTAATTACAGATACGCAGTATTTT
TRBV30	-	once	TRBJ2-1	CAWSEGSYSTSNEQFF	TGTGCCTGGAGTGAAGGGTCCTACTCAACCTCCAATGAGCAGTTCTTC
TRBV19	-	-	TRBJ2-5	CASSIVSQETQYF	TGTGCCAGTAGTATTGTCTCACAAGAGACCCAGTACTTC
TRBV5-1	TRBD1	-	TRBJ1-3	CASSFRQGDTIYF	TGCGCCAGCAGCTTTAGACAGGGAGACACCATATATTTT
TRBV7-2	TRBD1	-	TRBJ1-4	CASSSQVTGFDEKLFF	TGTGCCAGCAGCTCACAGGTGACAGGGTTTGATGAAAAACTGTTTTTT
TRBV4-3	-	once	TRBJ1-2	CASSLNRASGYGYTF	TGCGCCAGCAGCCTGAACAGGGCATCCGGGTATGGCTACACCTTC
TRBV23-1	-	-	TRBJ2-1	CASSRTGRALREGNNEQFF	TGCGCCAGCAGTCGAACAGGGAGGGCTTTGAGGGAGGGAAACAATGAGCAGTTCTTC
TRBV6-5	TRBD2	-	TRBJ2-5	CASAPTSGQETQYF	TGTGCCAGCGCGCCTACTAGCGGTCAAGAGACCCAGTACTTC
TRBV24-1	-	-	TRBJ1-6	CATSDVKLLSGPPLGSPLHF	TGTGCCACCAGTGACGTGAAGCTTCTGTCGGGGCCTCCACTGGGCTCACCCCTCCACTTT
TRBV2	TRBD1	-	TRBJ1-6	CASKEGTGTGDSPLHF	TGTGCCAGCAAGGAGGGAACCGGGACAGGGGATTCACCCCTCCACTTT
TRBV3-1/TRBV3-2	-	-	TRBJ2-7	CASSQLLGEQYF	TGTGCCAGCAGCCAACTCCTAGGGGAGCAGTACTTC
TRBV7-8	-	-	TRBJ1-6	CASSLEQGFSPLHF	TGTGCCAGCAGCTTAGAACAGGGTTTTTCACCCCTCCACTTT
TRBV19	-	-	TRBJ2-5	CASSTRPPVTGSGETQYF	TGTGCCAGTAGTACGAGACCCCCAGTAACAGGGAGTGGGGAGACCCAGTACTTC
TRBV2	-	-	TRBJ1-6	CASSEVAPPSPLHF	TGTGCCAGCAGTGAAGTGGCGCCCCCCTCGCCCCTCCACTTT